The present entry profiles one TCR beta chain with its context. The data are from a study of shared clonotypes between healthy human individuals. Study information: The study drew on a couple of women and three men aged 18 to 49 as donors.

Naive-designated CD8 cells lacked CD45RO, were positively enriched for CCR7, and omitted terminally differentiated effector memory CD45RA+ cells. Each cell subset's genomic DNA was divided evenly among several immunoSEQ plates. Sorted-subset replicate PCR reactions were performed with approximately 0.2 ug DNA, corresponding to 25,000 to 35,000 T cell genomes. Authors' data handling: ImmunoSEQ only sent back junction sequences with no quality scores, so filtering was done differently. Assay: immunoSEQ multiplex PCR; the TCRdb copy retains only in-frame clones and omits some. The DNA was the basis for D and trimming; V, J and clone size are from that table. The sample has about 2.1 million clones, around 93% seen once. Germline V gene data show CDR1 as MGHRA and CDR2 as YSYEKL. Trimming took off 3 bases at V and 0 bases at J, with 17 bases between the two ends. The CDR3 extends over 18 amino acids.

The V and J genes are TRBV4-1 and TRBJ2-2, with D tentatively TRBD2 (5 bases). Sequencing was performed on naive CD8+ T cells from PBMCs. This TCR derives from a man aged 18 to 35 in good health. Some clones in this sample may be carry-over from other donors' samples. The CDR3 is CASSHRLSGGTNTGELFF. CDR3 DNA: TGCGCCAGCAGCCATCGCCTCAGCGGAGGAACGAACACCGGGGAGCTGTTTTTT.